The 27 T cell receptor beta chains presented below share a single source sample, sequenced in a study of CD8+ T cells in alopecia areata. The treatment here: oral pan-JAK inhibitor, 5-10 mg twice daily. Reverse transcription of extracted RNA yielded cDNA, which provided the sequencing template. TCRdb's table, derived via immunoSEQ multiplex PCR, lists solely in-frame clones and lacks some. The sample has fewer than 250,000 clones, approximately 40% seen once. The material sequenced was CD4+ T cells sorted from blood, taken at approximately week 36, from a patient treated with tofacitinib. These receptors came from a human donor with alopecia areata.

The chain recombines TRBV18 with TRBJ2-2; 9 bases agree with TRBD2. V was clipped by 2 bases and J by 4 bases; unmatched bases: 11. CDR1 is KGHSH, CDR2 LQKENI, per germline. This CDR3 has 18 amino acids. CDR3 in amino acids: CASSPRPIAGAVTGELFF. The CDR3 DNA reads as TGTGCCAGCTCACCAAGGCCTATAGCGGGAGCGGTCACCGGGGAGCTGTTTTTT.

This clone came up a few times. This chain links TRBV29-1 with TRBJ1-2; D unclear. V was pared by 3 bases and J by 7 bases, with 9 bases between. The CDR3 extends over 11 amino acids. Looked up from germline, CDR1 is SQVTM and CDR2 is ANQGSEA. The CDR3 nucleotides are TGCAGCGTTGATGGAATGTCTGGCTACACCTTC. Translated: CSVDGMSGYTF.

The chain is built from TRBV18 and TRBJ1-5; TRBD1 is a possible D gene (6 bases). The CDR3 loop spans 17 amino acids. Germline V gene sequence: CDR1 KGHSH, CDR2 LQKENI. V was clipped by 4 bases and J by 0 bases, with 16 bases between them. The CDR3 DNA reads TGTGCCAGCTCACAGGATTACAGGGAATATAGCAATCAGCCCCAGCATTTT. It yields the protein CASSQDYREYSNQPQHF.

The chain combines TRBV11-1 with TRBJ1-2; D remains ambiguous. This CDR3 is built from 14 residues. The ends were cut back, 5 bases at V and 3 bases at J, with 13 bases in the middle. CDR1 and CDR2 (germline): SGHAT, FQDESV (reference sequence). DNA of the CDR3: TGTGCCAGCAGCGCAGTCTCCGCGGACTATGGCTACACCTTC. Translated: CASSAVSADYGYTF.

The chain has TRBV2 and TRBJ1-3; D is unclear. The V end lost 4 bases, the J end lost 0 bases, and 10 bases lay between the germline ends. This CDR3 spans 15 amino acids. Germline values: CDR1 SNHLY, CDR2 FYNNEI. The CDR3 loop reads CASSGGSHSGNTIYF. For the CDR3, the DNA is TGTGCCAGCAGTGGTGGGTCCCACTCTGGAAACACCATATATTTT.

V gene TRBV14 combines with J gene TRBJ2-1; 12 bases map to TRBD2. The CDR3 is made up of 17 amino acids. Germline V gives CDR1 SGHDN, CDR2 FVKESK. Trimming at V came to 0 bases and at J to 7 bases, leaving 7 bases not matched to a gene. The chain's CDR3 is CASSQDPSGRASNEQFF. CDR3 DNA: TGTGCCAGCAGCCAAGACCCTAGCGGGAGGGCCAGTAATGAGCAGTTCTTC.

The CDR3 sequence: CSVLGLGTYEQYF. The CDR3 region has the DNA TGCAGCGTTTTAGGGCTGGGTACCTACGAGCAGTACTTC. This rearrangement joins TRBV29-1 to TRBJ2-7; D call uncertain. CDR3 length equals 13 residues. Germline V gives CDR1 SQVTM, CDR2 ANQGSEA. V was shortened by 5 bases and J by 2 bases, with 13 bases between the two germline ends.

The CDR3 bases are TGTGCCAGCAGCGCGCGGGGGACAGGGCGGGAGACCCAGTACTTC. Translated, it gives CASSARGTGRETQYF. This sequence joins TRBV9 and TRBJ2-5; 9 positions agree with TRBD1. Germline V lookup: CDR1 SGDLS, CDR2 YYNGEE. The CDR3 contains 15 residues. V was pared by 3 bases and J by 5 bases, with 8 bases of the junction left unmatched.

The V and J genes are TRBV9 and TRBJ2-7; D is perhaps TRBD2 (6 bases). This CDR3 has 14 residues. Germline CDR1 reads SGDLS; CDR2 reads YYNGEE. V gave up 4 bases and J gave up 4 bases, with 15 bases separating them. The chain's CDR3 is CASSRDSTSYEQYF. The CDR3 coding sequence is TGTGCCAGCAGCCGGGACTCCACCAGTTACGAGCAGTACTTC.

The CDR3 protein is CAISESGDRRGYTF. Here the CDR3 DNA reads TGTGCCATCAGTGAGTCGGGGGACAGGAGAGGCTACACCTTC. V gene TRBV10-3 combines with J gene TRBJ1-2, with 8 bases matching TRBD1. CDR3 length equals 14 residues. CDR1 and CDR2 from the germline V gene are ENHRY and SYGVKD. The V segment lost 0 bases and the J segment 8 bases; nucleotides outside the gene matches: 5.

This chain links TRBV9 with TRBJ2-7; no clear D gene. Germline V gene data show CDR1 as SGDLS and CDR2 as YYNGEE. CDR3 length: 12 residues. V shed 4 bases and J shed 7 bases, with 12 bases lying between them. The CDR3 sequence: CASSPQAGEQYF. The CDR3 DNA is TGTGCCAGCAGCCCCCAAGCAGGTGAGCAGTACTTC.

The chain links TRBV6-5 to TRBJ2-4, with a weak D call TRBD1 (6 bases). CDR3 length: 15 amino acids. Trimming cost V 5 bases and J 1 base, with 12 bases left between them. From germline, CDR1 is MNHEY and CDR2 SVGAGI. The CDR3 DNA follows: TGTGCCAGCAGTGGACAGATTTCGGCCAAAAACATTCAGTACTTC. It translates to CASSGQISAKNIQYF.

The chain is built from TRBV25-1 and TRBJ2-7; tentative D call: TRBD1 (6 bases). CDR1 and CDR2 (germline): MGHDK, SYGVNS. The ends were cut back, 2 bases at V and 5 bases at J, with 10 bases in the middle. The CDR3 is 13 residues long. CDR3 DNA: TGTGCCAGCAGTGAACGACAGGTAGACGAGCAGTACTTC. Residues: CASSERQVDEQYF.

This clone has a handful of counts. The genes are TRBV10-3 and TRBJ2-3; 14 bases line up with TRBD2. Germline values: CDR1 ENHRY, CDR2 SYGVKD. With V trimmed by 6 bases and J by 4 bases, 9 bases remained unmatched. This CDR3 comprises 17 residues. CDR3 sequence: CAISNQPGLAGADTQYF. The CDR3 coding sequence is TGTGCCATCAGCAATCAACCGGGACTAGCGGGAGCAGATACGCAGTATTTT.

This clone was observed a handful of times. At the DNA level, this CDR3 is encoded by other sequences in the same sample as well. The rearrangement links TRBV5-1 to TRBJ2-3; 8 bases fit TRBD2. V trimming: 5 bases; J trimming: 4 bases; junction bases outside the gene matches: 6. The CDR3 length is 14 residues. Germline values: CDR1 SGHRS, CDR2 YFSETQ. The CDR3 bases are TGCGCCAGCAGGGAAACTAGCGGATCAGATACGCAGTATTTT. It translates to CASRETSGSDTQYF.

The J gene is TRBJ1-5, the V gene TRBV15; no firm D call. The CDR3 is 13 amino acids. V lost 10 bases, J lost 0 bases, and 10 bases lay in between. Germline V lookup: CDR1 LNHNV, CDR2 YYDKDF (reference sequence). The CDR3 region has the DNA TGTGCCATCCAGGCAGATAGCAATCAGCCCCAGCATTTT. As protein: CAIQADSNQPQHF.

The sample holds a few counts of this clone. V gene TRBV11-1 combines with J gene TRBJ2-5; D is tentatively TRBD1 or TRBD2 (5 bases each). CDR1 and CDR2 (germline): SGHAT, FQDESV (reference sequence). CDR3 length equals 14 residues. V was shortened by 5 bases and J by 5 bases, with 15 bases between the two germline ends. CDR3 sequence: CASSLFQGRETQYF. The DNA for the CDR3 is TGTGCCAGCAGCCTCTTCCAGGGACGCGAGACCCAGTACTTC.

The V call is TRBV2, the J call TRBJ2-5; 8 bases agree with TRBD1. This CDR3 region has 13 residues. Trimming took 7 bases from V and 0 from J; bases not matched to a gene: 1. Germline lookup yields CDR1 SNHLY and CDR2 FYNNEI. For the CDR3, the DNA is TGTGCCAGCAAACAGGGGGACCAAGAGACCCAGTACTTC. It specifies CASKQGDQETQYF. Drawing the rest from reference TRBV2 and TRBJ2-5, the complete variable domain is EPEVTQTPSHQVTQMGQEVILRCVPISNHLYFYWYRQILGQKVEFLVSFYNNEISEKSEIFDDQFSVERPDGSNFTLKIRSTKLEDSAMYFCASKQGDQETQYFGPGTRLLVL.

The genes are TRBV6-5 and TRBJ2-7; TRBD2 is a possible D gene (6 bases). There are 13 residues in the CDR3. Trimming stripped 3 bases from V and 3 bases from J, with 9 bases between. CDR1 is MNHEY, CDR2 SVGAGI, per germline. The CDR3: CASSYLRGYEQYF. CDR3 DNA sequence: TGTGCCAGCAGTTATCTGCGGGGCTACGAGCAGTACTTC.

V gene TRBV29-1 combines with J gene TRBJ2-7; 8 bases are a match to TRBD1. The CDR3 spans 12 residues. CDR1 SQVTM and CDR2 ANQGSEA come from the germline V gene. The J segment lost 2 bases and the V segment lost 8 bases, leaving 5 bases of the junction unmatched. CDR3 in DNA: TGCAGCTGGGGACAGGAGGCCTACGAGCAGTACTTC. This sequence encodes CSWGQEAYEQYF.

V and J are TRBV6-1 and TRBJ2-7, with TRBD1 matching 8 bases. Germline assignment: CDR1 MNHNS and CDR2 SASEGT. The V segment lost 4 bases and the J segment 6 bases; nucleotides outside the gene matches: 8. This CDR3 contains 14 residues. CDR3 nucleotide sequence: TGTGCCAGCAGTGTCTCCCAGGGGGCGGGCGAGCAGTACTTC. It translates to CASSVSQGAGEQYF.

The rearrangement uses TRBV9 and TRBJ2-7, with D possibly TRBD2 on 5 matching bases. The CDR3 has 12 residues. With 1 base removed from V and 6 bases from J, the gap between germline ends came to 8 bases. CDR1 and CDR2 (germline): SGDLS, YYNGEE. The CDR3 reads CASSVLSGEQYF. The CDR3 DNA reads as TGTGCCAGCAGCGTACTCAGCGGCGAGCAGTACTTC. The full variable domain, in which reference TRBV9 and TRBJ2-7 provide the parts outside the CDR3, is DSGVTQTPKHLITATGQRVTLRCSPRSGDLSVYWYQQSLDQGLQFLIQYYNGEERAKGNILERFSAQQFPDLHSELNLSSLELGDSALYFCASSVLSGEQYFGPGTRLTVT.

The chain joins TRBV30 to TRBJ2-5; TRBD1 matches at 8 bases. V was clipped by 4 bases and J by 5 bases; unmatched bases: 3. This CDR3 is 12 amino acids long. Germline V gene lookup returns CDR1 GTSNPN and CDR2 SVGIG (reference sequence). In DNA, the CDR3 is TGTGCCTGGACAGGGGGCAGGGAGACCCAGTACTTC. It specifies CAWTGGRETQYF.

The chain recombines TRBV2 with TRBJ2-5, with 8 bases lining up with TRBD1. The V gene end was trimmed by 4 bases and the J gene end by 2 bases; junction bases not matched to a gene: 9. Per germline, CDR1 SNHLY and CDR2 FYNNEI. The CDR3 sequence is 16 residues long. The CDR3 loop is CASSGTGGNQQETQYF. In DNA form, the CDR3 reads TGTGCCAGCAGTGGAACAGGGGGTAACCAGCAAGAGACCCAGTACTTC.

This chain uses TRBV4-2 with TRBJ2-2, with D possibly matching TRBD2 (6 bases). The germline CDR1 and CDR2 sequences are LGHNA and YNFKEQ. The CDR3 extends over 16 amino acids. V dropped 3 bases and J dropped 6 bases, with 17 bases sitting between them. This CDR3 is CASSQSSSAHSGELFF. The CDR3 region has the DNA TGTGCCAGCAGCCAGTCATCTAGCGCCCACTCCGGGGAGCTGTTTTTT.

This chain links TRBV28 with TRBJ2-4, with D perhaps TRBD1 (6 bases). Per germline, CDR1 MDHEN and CDR2 SYDVKM. The CDR3 has 14 residues. V lost 1 base to trimming and J lost 8 bases, with 12 bases between them. CDR3 sequence: CASSLSSGQHIQYF. In DNA form, the CDR3 reads TGTGCCAGCAGTTTATCTTCCGGACAGCACATTCAGTACTTC.

This clone was observed a handful of times. The chain employs TRBV2 and TRBJ1-1, with TRBD1 matching 9 bases. Unmatched junction bases numbered 8, after V lost 6 bases and J lost 0 bases. CDR1 and CDR2 (germline): SNHLY, FYNNEI. There are 16 residues in the CDR3. The CDR3 nucleotides are TGTGCCAGCAGGGGACAGGGATTGTCGCTGAACACTGAAGCTTTCTTT. As protein: CASRGQGLSLNTEAFF.